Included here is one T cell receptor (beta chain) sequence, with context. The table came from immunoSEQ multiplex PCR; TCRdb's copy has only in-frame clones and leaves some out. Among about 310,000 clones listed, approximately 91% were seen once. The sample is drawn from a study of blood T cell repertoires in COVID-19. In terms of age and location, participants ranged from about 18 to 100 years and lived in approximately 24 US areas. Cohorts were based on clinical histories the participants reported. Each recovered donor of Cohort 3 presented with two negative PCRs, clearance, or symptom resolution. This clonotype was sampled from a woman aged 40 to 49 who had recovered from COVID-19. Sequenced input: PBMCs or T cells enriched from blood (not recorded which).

The CDR3 nucleotides read TGTGCCAGCAGCCTCCCGGGTGAGCAGTTCTTC. Protein product: CASSLPGEQFF. The chain has TRBV11-2 and TRBJ2-1, with D hard to call. This CDR3 contains 11 residues. V dropped 5 bases and J dropped 9 bases, with 8 bases sitting between them. The germline V gene encodes CDR1 SGHAT and CDR2 FQNNGV.